This T cell receptor (beta chain) came from a study of OX40 agonist ivuxolimab in advanced cancers. Study-wide context: Ivuxolimab was an agonistic, fully human IgG2 monoclonal antibody directed against OX40 (CD134), a costimulatory receptor. Intravenous ivuxolimab was administered to patients every 2 weeks at six dose levels: 0.01, 0.1, 0.3, 1.5, 3 and 10 mg/kg. Of the approximately 50 patients in dose escalation, about 20 had hepatocellular carcinoma, some 15 had melanoma, 9 had renal cell carcinoma and 9 had head and neck cancer. In the dose-escalation cohort, around four fifths of patients were male, and the mean age was around 60 years, with a range of about 23 to 90. Prior anti-PD-1, anti-PD-L1 or anti-CTLA-4 therapy was permitted, and checkpoint inhibitors had been received by around 40% of dose-escalation patients. Three dose-escalation patients achieved partial responses, one with hepatocellular carcinoma and two with cutaneous melanoma. Peripheral TCRbeta sequencing was intended to test whether TCR sequence diversity was altered and clonal T-cell expansion was caused by ivuxolimab. The monotherapy dose-escalation portion (N ≈ 56 patients) of the phase I ivuxolimab trial is reported in the paper. What the authors observed across the whole study: In the 0.1-3.0 mg/kg groups, partial responders had among the lowest normalized peripheral clonal expansion, particularly in CD8+ T cells. Antigen specificity was not determined for the clonally expanded peripheral T cells. Low levels of normalized T-cell clonal expansion were also seen in some nonresponding patients. At doses of 0.1 to 3.0 mg/kg, clonal expansion of both CD4+ and CD8+ blood T cells was observed from baseline to week 6. After ivuxolimab, expanded clones were on average more numerous among CD8+ T cells than among CD4+ T cells.

Of note for this clone: What antigen it recognizes has not been identified. The input lacks base qualities; no much larger clone sits a single base away.

The trial excluded patients who had a history of autoimmune disease or who were on systemic immunosuppression. Peripheral blood for TCR sequencing was collected from all dose cohorts at baseline, on cycle 4 day 1, and on cycle 7 day 1. The samples were drawn from a first-in-human, open-label, multicenter phase I dose-escalation trial of ivuxolimab. Adults with locally advanced or metastatic melanoma, renal cell carcinoma, hepatocellular carcinoma or head and neck squamous cell carcinoma were enrolled in the trial. CD4+ and CD8+ T cells were sorted separately from peripheral blood before TCR sequencing. CDR1 MNHNS and CDR2 SASEGT are derived from the germline V gene. From the cysteine up to the phenylalanine, the CDR3 has a length of 13 residues. Only the CDR3 portion is preserved as DNA: 39 bases, with reading frame beginning at the first base. V and J lose 5 bases and 13 bases, and a span of 20 bases separates them.

To sequence the TCRbeta CDR3 region, genomic DNA was isolated from the sorted cells. TCRbeta CDR3 regions were sequenced using the immunoSEQ Assay. TCRdb took over this immuneACCESS table, retaining in-frame rearrangements with V and J assigned. Such tables are incomplete; in checked studies, under half of the missing clones stem from an unresolved V gene, and the remainder is unexplained. The sample includes about 72,000 clones, with 89% observed a single time. The ten largest clonotypes hold about 10% of the sample. This material consisted of CD4+ or CD8+ T cells sorted from blood, taken in a trial of the OX40 agonist ivuxolimab. This chain is built from TRBV6-1 and TRBJ1-1; tentative D gene TRBD1, with 5 bases matching. This sequence was found in an adult with an advanced solid tumor such as melanoma, head and neck, liver or kidney cancer. The nucleotides are TGTGCCAGCAGTCCTGAGGCAGGGCAAGCAGGTTTCTTT. Its protein reads: CASSPEAGQAGFF.